This is a list of T cell receptor beta chains from one sample in a study of cytomegalovirus exposure and HLA in healthy donors. TCRdb's copy holds only in-frame clones and misses some; the assay was immunoSEQ multiplex PCR. The repertoire holds about 160,000 clones, with 82% as singletons. Sequenced material: PBMCs. The receptors stem from a girl aged 2 to 9 in good health and CMV-seropositive. CDR3s include the opening cysteine and the closing phenylalanine or tryptophan. Fields, in order: J gene, D gene, V gene, clone size, CDR3 protein, CDR3 DNA. A D gene is named only where the DNA matches it firmly. Some rows have no size entry. The others give once, few or many, or a class for an expanded clone.

>TRBJ2-5|TRBD1|TRBV30|-
CAWSIYGTGFRETQYF
TGTGCCTGGAGTATTTACGGGACAGGGTTTCGGGAGACCCAGTACTTC
>TRBJ2-5|-|TRBV7-9|-
CASSLDYSGAQYF
TGTGCCAGCAGCCTGGACTACTCCGGGGCCCAGTACTTC
>TRBJ2-3|-|TRBV5-6|-
CASSLGSRGTDTQYF
TGTGCCAGCAGCTTGGGATCCCGGGGGACAGATACGCAGTATTTT
>TRBJ1-3|-|TRBV9|-
CASSSAGTGNTIYF
TGTGCCAGCAGTTCCGCAGGTACTGGAAACACCATATATTTT
>TRBJ1-5|-|TRBV28|few
CASSVYSNQPQHF
TGTGCCAGCAGTGTTTATAGCAATCAGCCCCAGCATTTT
>TRBJ2-7|-|TRBV6-1|-
CASSRALYEQYF
TGTGCCAGCAGCAGGGCCCTATACGAGCAGTACTTC
>TRBJ2-5|TRBD2|TRBV2|-
CASGGLAGVTQYF
TGTGCCAGTGGGGGACTAGCGGGAGTGACCCAGTACTTC
>TRBJ2-7|-|TRBV6-5|few
CASSYRQNGEQYF
TGTGCCAGCAGTTATCGGCAAAACGGGGAGCAGTACTTC
>TRBJ2-1|TRBD2|TRBV27|-
CASSRGLAGVNEQFF
TGTGCCAGCAGTCGGGGACTAGCGGGAGTTAATGAGCAGTTCTTC
>TRBJ1-3|TRBD1|TRBV7-9|-
CASSWRQGRSGNTIYF
TGTGCCAGCAGCTGGAGACAGGGGCGTTCTGGAAACACCATATATTTT
>TRBJ2-2|-|TRBV4-1|-
CASSQASVGELFF
TGCGCCAGCAGCCAAGCGTCTGTTGGGGAGCTGTTTTTT
>TRBJ2-5|TRBD2|TRBV6-1|-
CASRGSSGRPETQYF
TGTGCCAGCAGAGGGAGTAGCGGGAGACCAGAGACCCAGTACTTC
>TRBJ2-7|-|TRBV2|-
CASSTRGRWEQYF
TGTGCCAGCAGTACAAGGGGCAGGTGGGAGCAGTACTTC
>TRBJ2-7|TRBD2|TRBV15|-
CATSPLAVTSYEQYF
TGTGCCACGAGCCCACTAGCGGTAACCTCCTACGAGCAGTACTTC
>TRBJ2-7|TRBD2|TRBV7-9|-
CATRGGSSYEQYF
TGTGCCACCCGGGGGGGCAGTTCCTACGAGCAGTACTTC
>TRBJ2-6|-|TRBV30|-
CAWSRLLVGALSGANVLTF
TGTGCCTGGAGTCGGCTACTAGTCGGAGCCTTATCTGGGGCCAACGTCCTGACTTTC
>TRBJ2-3|TRBD2|TRBV7-8|-
CASSLAARTRFTDTQYF
TGTGCCAGCAGCTTAGCGGCGAGGACTAGATTCACAGATACGCAGTATTTT
>TRBJ1-2|-|TRBV2|-
CASSEGPRQYTF
TGTGCCAGCAGTGAAGGTCCCAGACAGTACACCTTC
>TRBJ2-3|TRBD2|TRBV5-1|-
CASSGTSGETDTQYF
TGCGCCAGCAGCGGGACTAGCGGAGAAACAGATACGCAGTATTTT
>TRBJ2-1|-|TRBV21-1|once
CASSGQGLNEQFF
TGTGCCAGCAGCGGACAGGGTCTCAATGAGCAGTTCTTC
>TRBJ2-2|-|TRBV18|few
CASSLQLNTGELFF
TGTGCCAGCTCACTACAGCTTAACACCGGGGAGCTGTTTTTT
>TRBJ2-1|-|TRBV30|-
CARSPGAGEFYNEQFF
TGTGCCCGTTCCCCGGGAGCGGGTGAATTCTACAATGAGCAGTTCTTC
>TRBJ2-7|-|TRBV28|-
CASNGGGYRPSYEQYF
TGTGCCAGCAACGGTGGAGGGTATCGACCCTCCTACGAGCAGTACTTC
>TRBJ1-5|-|TRBV10-3|-
CAISESSQPQHF
TGTGCCATCAGTGAGTCGAGTCAGCCCCAGCATTTT
>TRBJ2-7|TRBD1|TRBV27|-
CASSRDRAYEQYF
TGTGCCAGCAGTCGGGACAGGGCCTACGAGCAGTACTTC
>TRBJ2-7|TRBD1|TRBV2|once
CASRNRGYEQYF
TGTGCCAGCAGAAACAGGGGGTACGAGCAGTACTTC
>TRBJ1-3|-|TRBV14|-
CASSPRETGNTIYF
TGTGCCAGCAGCCCCAGGGAAACTGGAAACACCATATATTTT
>TRBJ1-3|-|TRBV18|once
CASSPQGSGNTIYF
TGTGCCAGCTCACCTCAGGGCTCTGGAAACACCATATATTTT
>TRBJ1-1|-|TRBV5-1|-
CASSLSSQNGAGNNTEAFF
TGCGCCAGCAGCTTGTCGTCGCAAAATGGGGCGGGAAATAACACTGAAGCTTTCTTT
>TRBJ2-1|TRBD1|TRBV7-7|-
CASSPGGDEQFF
TGTGCTAGCAGCCCAGGGGGCGATGAGCAGTTCTTC
>TRBJ1-4|TRBD1|TRBV5-4|few
CASSSKGQGVEKLFF
TGTGCCAGCAGCTCTAAGGGACAGGGGGTTGAAAAACTGTTTTTT
>TRBJ2-1|TRBD2|TRBV6-5|-
CASRVRGGVEQFF
TGTGCCAGCAGGGTTCGGGGGGGAGTGGAGCAGTTCTTC
>TRBJ2-2|-|TRBV27|-
CASRRDRTGELFF
TGTGCCAGCCGAAGAGACAGAACCGGGGAGCTGTTTTTT
>TRBJ1-5|-|TRBV19|-
CASSTEYRGGPQHF
TGTGCCAGTAGTACCGAATACCGAGGGGGACCCCAGCATTTT
>TRBJ1-1|-|TRBV19|-
CASRRGTQNTEAFF
TGTGCCAGTAGAAGGGGGACACAGAACACTGAAGCTTTCTTT
>TRBJ1-1|-|TRBV12-5|-
CASTRWDTSTEAFF
TGTGCTAGCACGCGGTGGGACACGAGCACTGAAGCTTTCTTT
>TRBJ2-1|TRBD2|TRBV7-9|-
CASSSKGLAGFREQFF
TGTGCCAGCAGTTCTAAGGGACTAGCGGGATTTCGTGAGCAGTTCTTC
>TRBJ1-1|TRBD1|TRBV19|-
CASSIGTDTEAFF
TGTGCCAGTAGTATCGGGACAGACACTGAAGCTTTCTTT
>TRBJ1-2|-|TRBV30|-
CAWNPDAGVNYGYTF
TGTGCCTGGAACCCCGATGCAGGGGTGAACTATGGCTACACCTTC
>TRBJ2-1|-|TRBV7-2|-
CASSLGGLPGSEQFF
TGTGCCAGCAGCTTAGGAGGCCTTCCCGGAAGTGAGCAGTTCTTC
>TRBJ1-1|-|TRBV19|-
CASSPNGRGGAEAFF
TGTGCCAGTAGCCCCAATGGGCGTGGGGGGGCGGAAGCTTTCTTT
>TRBJ1-5|-|TRBV30|-
CAWSPQSLGPSYQPQHF
TGTGCCTGGAGTCCGCAGTCCCTAGGTCCGTCTTATCAGCCCCAGCATTTT
>TRBJ2-7|TRBD1|TRBV30|-
CAWSDDRVGEQYF
TGTGCCTGGAGTGACGACAGGGTGGGAGAGCAGTACTTC
>TRBJ1-2|-|TRBV7-9|-
CASSLAFGGLSYGYTF
TGTGCCAGCAGCTTAGCGTTCGGGGGTCTAAGCTATGGCTACACCTTC
>TRBJ1-1|-|TRBV7-9|few
CASSLSQTDQAFF
TGTGCCAGCAGCTTATCCCAGACAGATCAAGCTTTCTTT
>TRBJ2-6|-|TRBV29-1|-
CSAPEGNVLTF
TGCAGCGCCCCTGAGGGCAACGTCCTGACTTTC
>TRBJ1-1|-|TRBV29-1|-
CSVAPRLNTEAFF
TGCAGCGTAGCCCCGCGTCTTAACACTGAAGCTTTCTTT
>TRBJ2-3|TRBD1|TRBV6-1|-
CASKTGQGVTDTQYF
TGTGCCAGCAAAACGGGACAGGGCGTGACAGATACGCAGTATTTT
>TRBJ2-6|TRBD2|TRBV19|-
CASSTTGLISGANVLTF
TGTGCCAGTAGTACGACGGGACTAATCTCTGGGGCCAACGTCCTGACTTTC
>TRBJ2-7|-|TRBV6-5|-
CASSLAGTGYYEQYF
TGTGCCAGCAGTCTAGCCGGGACTGGTTACTACGAGCAGTACTTC
>TRBJ2-1|TRBD2|TRBV4-1|-
CASSPRDGRARYNEQFF
TGCGCCAGCAGCCCGCGGGACGGGAGGGCTCGCTACAATGAGCAGTTCTTC
>TRBJ2-7|TRBD2|TRBV30|-
CAWSAPAGRTYEQYF
TGTGCCTGGAGTGCACCAGCGGGAAGAACCTACGAGCAGTACTTC
>TRBJ2-3|-|TRBV5-1|-
CASSLEARSDTQYF
TGCGCCAGCAGCTTGGAGGCTAGATCCGATACGCAGTATTTT